The source of this TCR beta chain is a study of blood T cell repertoires in COVID-19. Study-level background: The United States, Italy and Spain were the sources of the acute and convalescent COVID-19 samples. T cells, B-cell-depleted T cells, or PBMCs provided the cDNA or gDNA that served as material.

In the study's own analysis: Using reference gene primer amplification, nucleated cell counts were estimated. Measured with immunoSEQ multiplex PCR; TCRdb has only the in-frame clones, and not every one. For V, J and clone size, that table is used; D and trimming come from the DNA. Of under 250,000 clones listed, 84% are singletons. Losses at the gene ends were 7 bases for V and 7 bases for J; bases not matched to a gene: 8. There are 13 residues in the CDR3. Germline V CDR1 and CDR2: GTSNPN, SVGIG (reference sequence). The V and J genes are TRBV30 and TRBJ1-2, with 11 bases aligning to TRBD1. The source is a woman between 40 and 50 years old who had recovered from COVID-19. Sample: peripheral blood. Here the CDR3 reads CASTGQGAGGYTF. Written as DNA, the CDR3 is TGTGCCTCTACCGGACAGGGGGCTGGTGGCTACACCTTC.